These 19 T cell receptor beta chains came from one sample sequenced in a study of identical twins. In TCRdb, the 5' RACE reads were re-called with MiXCR into one record per CDR3 protein. The profile shows 450,000 or so distinct CDR3 sequences, 14% of them singletons. This same sample was also part of a study on yellow fever vaccine responses in identical twins.

Material: CD4+ T cells sorted from blood. The receptors originated from a woman aged 18 to 35 in good health.

This clonotype showed up just a few times. V is TRBV7-9 and J is TRBJ1-2, with 8 nucleotides matching TRBD1. CDR3 length equals 16 residues. Germline values: CDR1 SEHNR, CDR2 FQNEAQ (reference sequence). V shed 6 bases and J 5 bases; nucleotides not matched to a gene: 14. The CDR3 protein is CASRPDRGKTRYGYTF. The CDR3 DNA reads TGTGCCAGCAGGCCTGACAGGGGCAAGACTCGATATGGCTACACCTTC.

The chain joins TRBV5-1 to TRBJ2-1; a weak D match, TRBD1 (5 bases). The CDR3 contains 15 residues. From germline, CDR1 is SGHRS and CDR2 YFSETQ. V was clipped by 0 bases and J by 2 bases, with 9 bases between them. The CDR3, as DNA: TGCGCCAGCAGCTTGGCCAGGGCCGCCTACAATGAGCAGTTCTTC. It codes for CASSLARAAYNEQFF. The full variable domain, with the rest looked up from reference TRBV5-1 and TRBJ2-1, is KAGVTQTPRYLIKTRGQQVTLSCSPISGHRSVSWYQQTPGQGLQFLFEYFSETQRNKGNFPGRFSGRQFSNSRSEMNVSTLELGDSALYLCASSLARAAYNEQFFGPGTRLTVL.

This clonotype was detected a few times. The chain joins TRBV14 to TRBJ1-1; no reliable D call. The CDR3 spans 16 residues. The germline V gene has CDR1 SGHDN and CDR2 FVKESK. The V and J ends lost 2 bases and 3 bases respectively, with 16 bases between them. The CDR3 sequence is CASSQKITVLHTEAFF. For the CDR3, the DNA is TGTGCCAGCAGCCAAAAGATAACAGTTCTCCACACTGAAGCTTTCTTT.

The rearrangement links TRBV7-2 to TRBJ2-1, with 8 bases lining up with TRBD2. Germline values: CDR1 SGHTA, CDR2 FQGNSA. The V and J ends lost 4 bases and 9 bases, in that order; junction bases with no gene match: 11. The CDR3 runs 15 residues. This CDR3 reads CASSSAPLAGGEQFF. The CDR3 DNA reads as TGTGCCAGCAGCTCGGCCCCCCTAGCGGGTGGTGAGCAGTTCTTC.

As regards this clonotype: The junction and the germline gene differ at one end; a read error may be behind it. The chain couples TRBV5-1 to TRBJ2-4; 7 bases are shared with TRBD2. The CDR3 sequence is 11 residues long. Germline values: CDR1 SGHRS, CDR2 YFSETQ. CDR3: CASSLLAVVHF. CDR3 DNA sequence: TGCGCCAGCAGCTTGCTAGCGGTGGTCCACTTC.

The J gene is TRBJ2-6, the V gene TRBV7-6; D is unclear. This CDR3 is 16 amino acids long. Deletions cut 5 bases from V and 1 base from J, with 12 bases between. The V gene's germline CDR1 is SGHVS and CDR2 FNYEAQ. CDR3 bases: TGTGCCAGCAGCACCCTGTGGTATTCTGGGGCCAACGTCCTGACTTTC. It translates to CASSTLWYSGANVLTF. The complete variable domain, with remaining parts taken from reference TRBV7-6 and TRBJ2-6, reads GAGVSQSPRYKVTKRGQDVALRCDPISGHVSLYWYRQALGQGPEFLTYFNYEAQQDKSGLPNDRFSAERPEGSISTLTIQRTEQRDSAMYRCASSTLWYSGANVLTFGAGSRLTVL.

The chain recombines TRBV7-2 with TRBJ1-4, with D perhaps TRBD1 (6 bases). This CDR3 comprises 14 residues. CDR1 SGHTA and CDR2 FQGNSA come from the germline V gene. V dropped 1 base and J dropped 7 bases, with 10 bases sitting between them. The CDR3 spells CASSLGGGGEKLFF. The CDR3 region has the DNA TGTGCCAGCAGCTTAGGAGGGGGGGGTGAAAAACTGTTTTTT.

This clonotype was detected only a few times. The chain has TRBV5-1 and TRBJ2-2; 7 bases fit TRBD1. Germline CDR1 is SGHRS and CDR2 is YFSETQ. The CDR3 runs to 15 residues. V trimming: 1 base; J trimming: 4 bases; junction bases outside the gene matches: 4. The CDR3: CASSLKTGATGELFF. CDR3 coding DNA: TGCGCCAGCAGCTTGAAAACAGGGGCCACCGGGGAGCTGTTTTTT.

This chain joins TRBV11-2 and TRBJ2-5; D not resolved. V lost 0 bases to trimming and J lost 2 bases, with 10 bases between them. There are 15 residues in the CDR3. Germline V gene sequence: CDR1 SGHAT, CDR2 FQNNGV. The CDR3 sequence is CASSLERGFQETQYF. Written as DNA, the CDR3 is TGTGCCAGCAGCTTAGAGAGAGGATTTCAAGAGACCCAGTACTTC.

Of note for this clonotype: At one end, the junction sequence differs from germline, possibly due to a read error. CDR3 sequence (DNA): TGTGCTAGCAGCCAAAGACAGGGGGCCTTTGAGCAGTTCTTC. Amino acids: CASSQRQGAFEQFF. The chain carries TRBV7-7 and TRBJ2-1, with 10 bases lining up with TRBD1. This CDR3 spans 14 amino acids. From germline, CDR1 is SSHAT and CDR2 FNYEAQ (reference sequence).

This clonotype was found many times. The V gene is TRBV25-1, the J gene TRBJ2-7; D not certain. In germline, CDR1 is MGHDK, CDR2 SYGVNS. V was cut by 3 bases and J by 3 bases, with 12 bases left in between. The CDR3 has 14 amino acids. CDR3 nucleotide sequence: TGTGCCAGCAGTGAGGCTGGGCCCCTCTACGAGCAGTACTTC. Encoded protein: CASSEAGPLYEQYF.

This clonotype was picked up a small number of times. This chain uses TRBV12-3 or TRBV12-4 with TRBJ2-5, with 9 nucleotides matching TRBD1. V shed 3 bases, J shed 4 bases, and the junction held 9 bases outside the gene matches. This CDR3 spans 16 amino acids. The CDR3 bases are TGTGCCAGCAGTTTGGTCCCGGGACAGGGTTCAGAGACCCAGTACTTC. Amino acid sequence: CASSLVPGQGSETQYF.

The CDR3 sequence is CAISQSGTEAFF. CDR3 DNA sequence: TGTGCCATCAGCCAGTCAGGCACTGAAGCTTTCTTT. The V and J genes are TRBV10-3 and TRBJ1-1; D unclear. V lost 6 bases and J 4 bases, leaving 9 bases between the germline ends. Per the germline V gene, CDR1 is ENHRY and CDR2 is SYGVKD. CDR3 length equals 12 residues.

V and J are TRBV21-1 and TRBJ2-3; the table gives TRBD1 as D, unverified against the DNA. TRBV21-1 is noted as a pseudogene. The CDR3 is 23 residues long. The chain's CDR3 is CASSKVIGEPGQGELLDTDTQYF. CDR3 nucleotides: TGTGCCAGCAGCAAAGTAATTGGGGAACCGGGACAGGGAGAACTTTTGGACACAGATACGCAGTATTTT.

This chain joins TRBV24-1 and TRBJ2-7; TRBD1 aligns across 8 bases. CDR3 length equals 15 residues. The germline V gene has CDR1 KGHDR and CDR2 SFDVKD. The ends lost 4 bases at V and 7 bases at J; junction bases unmatched: 11. The CDR3 coding sequence is TGTGCCACCAGTGAGTCGACAGGGGTTTCGTCTGAGCAGTACTTC. Protein product: CATSESTGVSSEQYF.

The sample holds a few counts of this clonotype. This chain uses TRBV3-1 with TRBJ2-7; 13 positions agree with TRBD2. The CDR3 covers 19 residues. V gave up 1 base and J gave up 3 bases; unmatched junction bases: 12. The germline CDR1 and CDR2 sequences are LGHDT and YNNKEL (reference sequence). In DNA, the CDR3 is TGTGCCAGCAGCCAAGTATCAGGAACTAGCGGGGGGGCTGACTACGAGCAGTACTTC. Translated, it gives CASSQVSGTSGGADYEQYF.

The CDR3 loop reads CASSQVGGVNTGELFF. The CDR3 DNA reads TGTGCCAGCAGCCAAGTGGGGGGCGTTAACACCGGGGAGCTGTTTTTT. The chain recombines TRBV3-1 with TRBJ2-2; D may correspond to TRBD1 or TRBD2 (6 bases each). The length of the CDR3 is 16 residues. Germline V gene lookup returns CDR1 LGHDT and CDR2 YNNKEL (reference sequence). V gave up 1 base and J gave up 2 bases, with 11 bases separating them.

The chain couples TRBV20-1 to TRBJ2-7, with TRBD2 as a possible D gene (5 bases). This CDR3 is built from 13 residues. Trimming shortened V by 6 bases and J by 2 bases, and 14 bases separated the two germline ends. Germline V CDR1 and CDR2: DFQATT, SNEGSKA (reference sequence). CDR3 bases: TGCAGTGCCCGGAGGCTAACTACCTACGAGCAGTACTTC. It yields the protein CSARRLTTYEQYF.

V usage is TRBV6-2 or TRBV6-3 and J usage is TRBJ2-7; D assignment may be TRBD1 or TRBD2 (5 bases each). The CDR3 runs 13 residues. Trimming stripped 10 bases from V and 3 bases from J, with 16 bases between. Germline V gene lookup returns CDR1 MNHEY and CDR2 SVGEGT. In nucleotides, the CDR3 is TGTGCCACCGACCCCGGGACCCGCTACGAGCAGTACTTC. It yields the protein CATDPGTRYEQYF.